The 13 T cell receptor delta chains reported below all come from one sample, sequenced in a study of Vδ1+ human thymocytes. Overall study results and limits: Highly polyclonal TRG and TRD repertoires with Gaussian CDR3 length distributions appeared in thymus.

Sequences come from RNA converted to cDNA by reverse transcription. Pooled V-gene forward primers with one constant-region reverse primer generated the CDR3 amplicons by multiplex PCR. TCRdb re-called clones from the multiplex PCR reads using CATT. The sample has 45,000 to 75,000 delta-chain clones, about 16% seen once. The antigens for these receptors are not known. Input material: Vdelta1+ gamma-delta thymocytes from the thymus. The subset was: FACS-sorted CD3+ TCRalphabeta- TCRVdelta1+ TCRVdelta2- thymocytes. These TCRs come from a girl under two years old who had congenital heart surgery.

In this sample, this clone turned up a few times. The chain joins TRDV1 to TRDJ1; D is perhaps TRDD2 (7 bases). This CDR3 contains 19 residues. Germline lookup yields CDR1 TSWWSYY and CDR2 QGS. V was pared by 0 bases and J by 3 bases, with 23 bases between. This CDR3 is CALGELVVPTRWGSDKLIF. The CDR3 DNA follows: TGTGCTCTTGGGGAACTAGTAGTTCCTACGAGGTGGGGATCCGATAAACTCATCTTT.

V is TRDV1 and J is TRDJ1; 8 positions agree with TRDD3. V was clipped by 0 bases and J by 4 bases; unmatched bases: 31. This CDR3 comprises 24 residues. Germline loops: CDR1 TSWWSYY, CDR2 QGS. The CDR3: CALGELILDYAPTGGPSVGDKLIF. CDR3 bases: TGTGCTCTTGGGGAACTAATATTGGACTACGCCCCTACTGGGGGCCCCTCAGTGGGCGATAAACTCATCTTT.

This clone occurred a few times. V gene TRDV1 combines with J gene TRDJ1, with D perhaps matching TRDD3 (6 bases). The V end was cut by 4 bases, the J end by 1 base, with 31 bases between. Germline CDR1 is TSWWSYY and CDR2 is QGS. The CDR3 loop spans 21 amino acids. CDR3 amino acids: CALGVSASSMGVMYGTDKLIF. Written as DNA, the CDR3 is TGTGCTCTTGGGGTGTCTGCTTCGTCGATGGGGGTGATGTACGGCACCGATAAACTCATCTTT.

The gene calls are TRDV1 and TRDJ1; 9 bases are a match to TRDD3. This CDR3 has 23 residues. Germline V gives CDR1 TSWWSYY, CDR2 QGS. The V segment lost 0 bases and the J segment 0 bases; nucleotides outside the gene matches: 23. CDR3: CALGELRPSSHPYWGTYTDKLIF. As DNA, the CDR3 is TGTGCTCTTGGGGAACTGAGGCCTTCCTCGCATCCATACTGGGGGACGTACACCGATAAACTCATCTTT.

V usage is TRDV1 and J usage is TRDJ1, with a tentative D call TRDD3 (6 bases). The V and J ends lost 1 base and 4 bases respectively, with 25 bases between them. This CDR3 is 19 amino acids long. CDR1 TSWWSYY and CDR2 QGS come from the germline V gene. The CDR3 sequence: CALGEQPTGWGPCYDKLIF. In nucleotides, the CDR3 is TGTGCTCTTGGGGAACAACCAACGGGTTGGGGGCCCTGCTACGATAAACTCATCTTT.

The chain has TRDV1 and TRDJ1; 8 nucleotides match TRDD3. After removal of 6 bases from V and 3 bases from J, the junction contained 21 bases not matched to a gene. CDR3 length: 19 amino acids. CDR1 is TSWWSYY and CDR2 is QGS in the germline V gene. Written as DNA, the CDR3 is TGTGCTCTTGGATCACTGAAAACGGGGGGATATTGGGAGGCCGATAAACTCATCTTT. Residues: CALGSLKTGGYWEADKLIF.

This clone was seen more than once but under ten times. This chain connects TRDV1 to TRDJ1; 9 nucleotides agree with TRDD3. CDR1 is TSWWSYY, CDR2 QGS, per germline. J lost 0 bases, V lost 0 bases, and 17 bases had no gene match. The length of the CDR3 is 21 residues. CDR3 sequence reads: CALGELVGPGGSLPYTDKLIF. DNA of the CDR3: TGTGCTCTTGGGGAACTAGTCGGCCCTGGGGGATCGTTGCCGTACACCGATAAACTCATCTTT.

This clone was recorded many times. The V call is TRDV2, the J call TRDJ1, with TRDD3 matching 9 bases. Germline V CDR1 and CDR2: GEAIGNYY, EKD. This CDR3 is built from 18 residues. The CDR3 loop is CAYLYWGNPNMYTDKLIF. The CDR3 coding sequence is TGTGCATACTTGTACTGGGGGAACCCTAATATGTACACCGATAAACTCATCTTT.

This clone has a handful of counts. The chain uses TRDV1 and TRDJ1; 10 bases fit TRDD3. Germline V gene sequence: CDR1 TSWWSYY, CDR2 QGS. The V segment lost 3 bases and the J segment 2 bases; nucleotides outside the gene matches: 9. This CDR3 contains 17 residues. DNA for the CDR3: TGTGCTCTTGGGGAGTCCCAGGGGGATACGGGAACCGATAAACTCATCTTT. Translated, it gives CALGESQGDTGTDKLIF.

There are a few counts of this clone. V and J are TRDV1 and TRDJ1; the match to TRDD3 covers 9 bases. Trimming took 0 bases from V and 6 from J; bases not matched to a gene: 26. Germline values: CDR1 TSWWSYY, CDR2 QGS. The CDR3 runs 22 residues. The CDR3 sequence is CALGELVDRGPHWGTLYHKLIF. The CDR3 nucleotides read TGTGCTCTTGGGGAACTAGTCGACCGGGGCCCACACTGGGGGACCCTTTATCATAAACTCATCTTT.

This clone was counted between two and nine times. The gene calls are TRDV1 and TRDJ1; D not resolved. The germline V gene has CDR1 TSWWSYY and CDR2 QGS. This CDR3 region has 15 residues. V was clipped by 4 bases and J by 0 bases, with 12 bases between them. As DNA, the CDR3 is TGTGCTCTTGGGGCCTGCCCCGGGCACACCGATAAACTCATCTTT. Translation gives CALGACPGHTDKLIF.

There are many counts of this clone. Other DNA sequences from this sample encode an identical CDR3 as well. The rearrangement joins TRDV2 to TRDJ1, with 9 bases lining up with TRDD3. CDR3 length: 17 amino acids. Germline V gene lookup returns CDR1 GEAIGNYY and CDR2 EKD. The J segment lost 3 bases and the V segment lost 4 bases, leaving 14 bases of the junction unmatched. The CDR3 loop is CACERGIPPLWADKLIF. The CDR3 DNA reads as TGTGCCTGTGAGCGGGGGATACCTCCTTTATGGGCCGATAAACTCATCTTT.

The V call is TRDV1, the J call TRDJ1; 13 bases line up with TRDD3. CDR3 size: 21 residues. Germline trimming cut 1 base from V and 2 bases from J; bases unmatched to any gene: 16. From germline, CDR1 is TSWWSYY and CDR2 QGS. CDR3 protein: CALGEPASQFTGGYGTDKLIF. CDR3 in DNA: TGTGCTCTTGGGGAACCGGCCTCACAATTTACTGGGGGATACGGGACCGATAAACTCATCTTT.